These T cell receptor beta chains were read from a single sample in a study of cytomegalovirus exposure and HLA in healthy donors. The repertoire was sequenced with immunoSEQ multiplex PCR; TCRdb's copy has only in-frame clones and lacks some. The table has some 120,000 clones, roughly four fifths seen once; the top ten hold roughly 12%. Sample: PBMCs. The receptors come from a male donor in good health and CMV-seropositive. Each CDR3 is given with its conserved first and last residue. D genes are given only for firm matches. The size entry is marked missing in some rows and otherwise reads once, few, many or a size class.

clone size,V gene,J gene,D gene,CDR3 DNA,CDR3 protein
.,TRBV11-2,TRBJ2-5,.,TGTGCCAGCAGCCCACCCGGGGAGACCCAGTACTTC,CASSPPGETQYF
.,TRBV7-9,TRBJ2-3,.,TGTGCCAGCAGCGTAACAGGGGAGGAGGCCACAGATACGCAGTATTTT,CASSVTGEEATDTQYF
.,TRBV14,TRBJ2-7,.,TGTGCCAGCAGCTCAAACTACGAGCAGTACTTC,CASSSNYEQYF
.,TRBV7-2,TRBJ1-5,.,TGTGCCAGCAGCCCACAACAACAGGCTTGGCAGCCCCAGCATTTT,CASSPQQQAWQPQHF
.,TRBV9,TRBJ2-2,TRBD2,TGTGCCAGCAGGCCGGGACTAGCGTCGTCCGGGGAGCTGTTTTTT,CASRPGLASSGELFF
.,TRBV7-9,TRBJ2-7,TRBD2,TGTGCCAGCAGCGCCCCGCGGGGGACGCACCGCTACGAGCAGTACTTC,CASSAPRGTHRYEQYF
.,TRBV7-2,TRBJ2-7,TRBD1,TGTGCCAGCAGCTTGGACAGGGGGCGTCTCGAGCAGTACTTC,CASSLDRGRLEQYF
.,TRBV7-9,TRBJ2-3,TRBD2,TGTTCCAGCAGCTTAGCGAGCGGGAGCAGGGATACGCAGTATTTT,CSSSLASGSRDTQYF
once,TRBV21-1,TRBJ2-1,.,TGTGCCAGCAGCCTCCGGACAGACCCCTACAATGAGCAGTTCTTC,CASSLRTDPYNEQFF
.,TRBV7-9,TRBJ2-7,TRBD2,TGTTCCAGCAGCATCGGACTAGCGGGTTACGAGCAGTACTTC,CSSSIGLAGYEQYF
.,TRBV5-1,TRBJ1-5,TRBD1,TGCGCCAGCAGCTTTATTCCGGGACAGGGCAATCAGCCCCAGCATTTT,CASSFIPGQGNQPQHF
.,TRBV6-6,TRBJ1-2,.,TGTGCCAGCAGGCGCCCAGGGATGATAGAGGGCTACACCTTC,CASRRPGMIEGYTF
few,TRBV7-9,TRBJ1-4,.,TGTGCCAGCAGAGGGGACTTCAATGAAAAACTGTTTTTT,CASRGDFNEKLFF
.,TRBV10-3,TRBJ2-3,TRBD2,TGTGCCATCAGTGACGGGACTAGGGCCACAGATACGCAGTATTTT,CAISDGTRATDTQYF
.,TRBV6-5,TRBJ1-1,TRBD1,TGTGCCAGCAGACAGACAGGGACAAACACTGAAGCTTTCTTT,CASRQTGTNTEAFF
.,TRBV27,TRBJ2-1,TRBD2,TGTGCCAGCAGTTCCGGACTAGCGGGTTTCTACAATGAGCAGTTCTTC,CASSSGLAGFYNEQFF
.,TRBV27,TRBJ1-2,TRBD1,TGTGCCAGCAGTCTCTTAGCCTCCGGGACAGGGGCCCCTAGAGGCTACACCTTC,CASSLLASGTGAPRGYTF
.,TRBV5-4,TRBJ1-4,TRBD1,TGTGCCAGCAGCAAACCGGGACAGGATAATGAAAAACTGTTTTTT,CASSKPGQDNEKLFF
.,TRBV30,TRBJ2-1,.,TGTGTCCTCTCTCGGGCGGGCCAGGTAGAGCAGTTCTTC,CVLSRAGQVEQFF
.,TRBV19,TRBJ2-7,.,TGTGCCAGTATGGGCGGGACCTACGAGCAGTACTTC,CASMGGTYEQYF
once,TRBV30,TRBJ2-3,TRBD2,TGTGCCTGGAGTGTAGGCGGGGGAAGCACAGATACGCAGTATTTT,CAWSVGGGSTDTQYF
.,TRBV5-1,TRBJ2-2,TRBD2,TGCGCCAGCAGCTTGGAAGCGGGAGACACCGGGGAGCTGTTTTTT,CASSLEAGDTGELFF
.,TRBV19,TRBJ2-3,TRBD2,TGTGCCTCGGCTCTAGCGGGAATTGCAGATACGCAGTATTTT,CASALAGIADTQYF
few,TRBV15,TRBJ2-7,.,TGTGCCACCAGCAGACGAGACGGGACCTACGAGCAGTACTTC,CATSRRDGTYEQYF
.,TRBV28,TRBJ1-2,TRBD1,TGTGCCAGCAGAACGACAGGGTCGAGCTATGGCTACACCTTC,CASRTTGSSYGYTF
.,TRBV5-4,TRBJ2-5,TRBD1,TGTGCCAGCAGCTCTTGGACAGGGGAAGTCCAAGAGACCCAGTACTTC,CASSSWTGEVQETQYF
once,TRBV7-6,TRBJ2-5,TRBD2,TGTGCCAGCAGCACTCTGACTAGCGGGAGCGAGGGTGGTTGGGAGCAGTACTTC,CASSTLTSGSEGGWEQYF
.,TRBV5-1,TRBJ2-1,.,TGCGCCAGCAGCCCGGTGGGGGGAATCGTAGGACTCTACAATGAGCAGTTCTTC,CASSPVGGIVGLYNEQFF
.,TRBV29-1,TRBJ2-3,.,TGCAGCGTTTCAGGGGGGACGGATACGCAGTATTTT,CSVSGGTDTQYF
few,TRBV11-2,TRBJ2-1,TRBD2,TGTGCCAGCAGCCAAATACGGACTAGCGGGATCCGGAATGAGCAGTTCTTC,CASSQIRTSGIRNEQFF
.,TRBV20-1,TRBJ2-1,.,TGCAGTGCTGTGAGGGGGGAGGGGCGGTTCTTC,CSAVRGEGRFF
few,TRBV30,TRBJ2-5,.,TGTGCCTGGAGTGTAATGTGGGAGGCCCAAGAGACCCAGTACTTC,CAWSVMWEAQETQYF
.,TRBV28,TRBJ2-1,TRBD2,TGTGCCAGCAGCTCCCCTGGCGGGAGGACGGATCGTGAGCAGTTCTTC,CASSSPGGRTDREQFF
.,TRBV7-9,TRBJ1-2,TRBD1,TGTGCCAGCAGCATACAAACAGGACAGGGGGCCTCGACCTTC,CASSIQTGQGASTF
.,TRBV18,TRBJ2-2,TRBD1,TGTGCCAGCTCACCAGAGTTACAGGGGGCGAGATCCGCGGAGCTGTTTTTT,CASSPELQGARSAELFF
.,TRBV27,TRBJ1-5,TRBD1,TGTGCCAGCAGAACAGGGGGCGGTACTCAGCCCCAGCATTTT,CASRTGGGTQPQHF
.,TRBV9,TRBJ2-3,.,TGTGCCAGCAGCGTCCAAGCGGGCCGCACAGATACGCAGTATTTT,CASSVQAGRTDTQYF
once,TRBV4-3,TRBJ2-7,TRBD2,TGCGCCAGCAGCCCCTTTAGCGGGGGAACCTACGAGCAGTACTTC,CASSPFSGGTYEQYF
few,TRBV6-5,TRBJ2-2,TRBD1,TGTGCCAGCAGTTTCACAGGGGGCGAGGGGACCGGGGAGCTGTTTTTT,CASSFTGGEGTGELFF
.,TRBV4-2,TRBJ1-2,.,TGTGCCAGCAGCCAAGTCATGAATAGAGACTATGGCTACACCTTC,CASSQVMNRDYGYTF
.,TRBV19,TRBJ2-1,TRBD2,TGTGCCAGTACCATTCATAGGGGACTAGCGGGAGGGTCTTACAATGAGCAGTTCTTC,CASTIHRGLAGGSYNEQFF
once,TRBV4-3,TRBJ2-1,.,TGCGCCAGCAGCCAAGACTACTACAATGAGCAGTTCTTC,CASSQDYYNEQFF
few,TRBV4-2,TRBJ2-7,.,TGTGCCAGCAGCTCATGGTCGACAGAGAACTCCTACGAGCAGTACTTC,CASSSWSTENSYEQYF
.,TRBV30,TRBJ1-6,TRBD1,TGTGCCTGGACTCCGGGACAGCGTAATTCACCCCTCCACTTT,CAWTPGQRNSPLHF
.,TRBV19,TRBJ1-2,.,TGTGCCAGTAGTATTGGGCAGTATGGCTACACCTTC,CASSIGQYGYTF
few,TRBV27,TRBJ2-3,.,TGTGCCAGCAGTTTAGCGGGCCGTCGAGGGGATACGCAGTATTTT,CASSLAGRRGDTQYF
few,TRBV6-6,TRBJ2-7,TRBD2,TGTGCCAGCAGTTCCCCGGGACTAGCGCTATCCTACGAGCAGTACTTC,CASSSPGLALSYEQYF
.,TRBV27,TRBJ2-1,.,TGTGCCAGCAGTCCCCGGAGTCTAGGCTGGAATGAGCAGTTCTTC,CASSPRSLGWNEQFF
.,TRBV20-1,TRBJ2-5,TRBD2,TGCAGTGCTAGAGCTCCGGGACTAGCCCACTTC,CSARAPGLAHF
.,TRBV6-6,TRBJ2-7,.,TGTGCCAGCGGGGGGGCAGCGACCTACGAGCAGTACTTC,CASGGAATYEQYF
.,TRBV19,TRBJ2-1,.,TGTGCCAGTAGTGCCCCCTCCCGCCGGGAGCAGTTCTTC,CASSAPSRREQFF